The text below deals with one T cell receptor beta chain. The same CDR3 can be traced to other DNA sequences in this sample. This sample is part of a study of blood T cell repertoires in COVID-19. Clones were read by immunoSEQ multiplex PCR, and TCRdb kept only the in-frame ones, dropping some. The sample holds about 270,000 clones, just over 90% seen once. V trimming: 2 bases; J trimming: 7 bases; junction bases outside the gene matches: 4. Germline assignment: CDR1 MNHEY and CDR2 SMNVEV (reference sequence). The CDR3 length is 14 residues. The sample taken for sequencing was PBMCs or T cells enriched from blood (not recorded which). The chain uses TRBV27 and TRBJ1-4, with TRBD1 matching over 7 bases. This clonotype was obtained from a woman aged 40-49 years with acute COVID-19. The CDR3 region has the DNA TGTGCCAGCAGTTTAGACAGGGCTGGTGAAAAACTGTTTTTT. It is translated as CASSLDRAGEKLFF.